Each of the 8 T cell receptor beta chains below was sequenced from the same sample in a study of cytomegalovirus exposure and HLA in healthy donors. The protocol was immunoSEQ multiplex PCR, while the TCRdb copy is restricted to in-frame clones and leaves out a portion. The profile shows around 180,000 clones, over 65% of them singletons. The sample comprised PBMCs. These receptor sequences come from a man aged 18 to 29 in good health and CMV-seropositive.

This clone was found a few times. The J gene is TRBJ2-7, the V gene TRBV4-1; D unresolved. V was trimmed by 3 bases and J by 2 bases, leaving 14 bases between them. The germline CDR1 and CDR2 sequences are MGHRA and YSYEKL. The CDR3 is made up of 15 amino acids. The CDR3 DNA follows: TGCGCCAGCAGCCACCGACACCCAAGCCCCTACGAGCAGTACTTC. Encoded protein: CASSHRHPSPYEQYF.

This clone was counted a single time. The chain carries TRBV19 and TRBJ2-3; D is possibly TRBD1 (5 bases). V lost 5 bases to trimming and J lost 2 bases, with 14 bases between them. The CDR3 is made up of 15 amino acids. The V gene's germline CDR1 is LNHDA and CDR2 SQIVND (reference sequence). The CDR3 reads CASSWGRLDTDTQYF. The CDR3 DNA is TGTGCCAGTAGTTGGGGCAGGCTGGACACAGATACGCAGTATTTT.

The V and J genes are TRBV6-5 and TRBJ2-2; D not certain. Germline V gene data show CDR1 as MNHEY and CDR2 as SVGAGI. Trimming took 7 bases from V and 4 from J, leaving 10 bases between them. This CDR3 region has 13 residues. DNA of the CDR3: TGTGCCAGCATTCAAACAGCCACCGGGGAGCTGTTTTTT. It codes for CASIQTATGELFF.

J is TRBJ2-1 and V is TRBV7-6, with D possibly matching TRBD2 (5 bases). CDR1 is SGHVS, CDR2 FNYEAQ, per germline. The CDR3 runs to 16 residues. Trimming stripped 5 bases from V and 0 bases from J, with 14 bases between. This chain's CDR3 is CASSAVARGSYNEQFF. Here the CDR3 DNA reads TGTGCCAGCAGCGCCGTAGCGCGTGGCTCCTACAATGAGCAGTTCTTC.

The chain combines TRBV4-1 with TRBJ1-2; TRBD1 might be the D (6 bases). The germline V gene encodes CDR1 MGHRA and CDR2 YSYEKL. The CDR3 is 14 residues long. V shed 3 bases and J shed 2 bases, with 10 bases lying between them. The CDR3 loop reads CASSHGQGNYGYTF. CDR3 DNA: TGCGCCAGCAGCCACGGGCAGGGGAACTATGGCTACACCTTC.

The rearrangement uses TRBV27 and TRBJ2-3, with D perhaps matching TRBD2 (7 bases). V shed 0 bases and J shed 5 bases, with 9 bases lying between them. Germline CDR1 is MNHEY and CDR2 is SMNVEV (reference sequence). The CDR3 extends over 14 amino acids. This CDR3 reads CASSLSGGQDTQYF. The CDR3 DNA reads as TGTGCCAGCAGTTTATCCGGGGGGCAAGATACGCAGTATTTT.

This chain connects TRBV4-1 to TRBJ2-7; perhaps TRBD2 as D (6 bases). Germline V gives CDR1 MGHRA, CDR2 YSYEKL. Trimming removed 2 bases from V and 6 bases from J, with 17 bases in between. The CDR3 extends over 15 amino acids. The CDR3 sequence is CASSQTTGSTGEQYF. CDR3 nucleotide sequence: TGCGCCAGCAGCCAAACTACCGGGAGTACCGGCGAGCAGTACTTC.

The rearrangement joins TRBV29-1 to TRBJ2-1, with a tentative D call TRBD1 (6 bases). The CDR3 has 13 residues. V was pared by 7 bases and J by 0 bases, with 10 bases between. Germline CDR1 and CDR2: SQVTM and ANQGSEA. The CDR3 is CSARDNSYNEQFF. The CDR3, as DNA: TGCAGCGCCCGGGACAACTCCTACAATGAGCAGTTCTTC.